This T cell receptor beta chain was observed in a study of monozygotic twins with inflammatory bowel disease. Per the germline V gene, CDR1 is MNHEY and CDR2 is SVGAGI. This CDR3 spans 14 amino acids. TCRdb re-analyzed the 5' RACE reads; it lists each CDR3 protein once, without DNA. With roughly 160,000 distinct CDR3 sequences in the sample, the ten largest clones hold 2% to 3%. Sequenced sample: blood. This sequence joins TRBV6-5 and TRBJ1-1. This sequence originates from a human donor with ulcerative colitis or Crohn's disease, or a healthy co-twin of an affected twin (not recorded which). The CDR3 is CASTLTRQNTEAFF.